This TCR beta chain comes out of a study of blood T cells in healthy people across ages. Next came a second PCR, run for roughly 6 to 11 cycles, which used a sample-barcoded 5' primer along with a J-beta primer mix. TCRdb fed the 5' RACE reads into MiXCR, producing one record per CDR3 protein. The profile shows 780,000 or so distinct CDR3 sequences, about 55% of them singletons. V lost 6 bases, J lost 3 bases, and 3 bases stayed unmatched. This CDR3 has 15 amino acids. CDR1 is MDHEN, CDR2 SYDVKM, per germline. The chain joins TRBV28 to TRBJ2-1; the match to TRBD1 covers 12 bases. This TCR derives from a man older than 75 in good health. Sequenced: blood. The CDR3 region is CASSRDRGLYNEQFF. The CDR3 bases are TGTGCCAGCAGCCGGGACAGGGGGCTCTACAATGAGCAGTTCTTC.